These T cell receptor beta chains were read from a single sample in a study of T cell changes during pregnancy in multiple sclerosis. Using immunoSEQ multiplex PCR, the repertoire was profiled, and TCRdb retains in-frame clones only, with some absent. The sample lists under 65,000 clones, about nine tenths seen once, with roughly 1.5% in the top ten. The specimen comprised peripheral blood, sampled in the second trimester of pregnancy. These receptor sequences come from a female donor with multiple sclerosis, enrolled in a pregnancy study. The CDR3 runs from the conserved cysteine through the conserved F or W. D genes are given only for firm matches. Size values are once, few and many counts, or a class for expanded clones, and some rows have none.

abundance	v_gene	j_gene	d_gene	CDR3aa	CDR3nt
once	TRBV7-2	TRBJ2-3	-	CASSSTQGWGTDTQYF	TGTGCCAGCAGCTCCACCCAGGGGTGGGGAACAGATACGCAGTATTTT
-	TRBV19	TRBJ2-5	TRBD2	CASSLSLAGQETQYF	TGTGCCAGTAGTCTCAGTTTAGCGGGACAAGAGACCCAGTACTTC
-	TRBV18	TRBJ2-5	TRBD1	CASSLDREETQYF	TGTGCCAGCTCACTCGACAGGGAAGAGACCCAGTACTTC
-	TRBV30	TRBJ2-7	TRBD1	CAWSGVPGGGEQYF	TGTGCCTGGAGTGGTGTGCCAGGGGGCGGGGAGCAGTACTTC
-	TRBV29-1	TRBJ2-7	-	CSVVTRNNYEQYF	TGCAGCGTTGTTACGCGGAATAACTACGAGCAGTACTTC
-	TRBV7-9	TRBJ1-2	-	CASSLSTALYGYTF	TGTGCCAGCAGCTTAAGTACAGCCCTCTATGGCTACACCTTC
-	TRBV7-6	TRBJ1-3	TRBD1	CASSPRTGNSGNTIYF	TGTGCCAGCAGCCCTCGGACAGGGAACTCTGGAAACACCATATATTTT
once	TRBV30	TRBJ2-3	TRBD2	CAFDPVGGRGDTQYF	TGTGCCTTTGACCCCGTGGGCGGGAGAGGAGATACGCAGTATTTT
-	TRBV10-2	TRBJ2-1	-	CASSAFRSSYEQFF	TGCGCCAGCAGTGCTTTTAGGAGTTCCTATGAGCAGTTCTTC
-	TRBV19	TRBJ2-7	TRBD1	CASSPGTGNGEQYF	TGTGCCAGTAGCCCCGGGACAGGGAATGGCGAGCAGTACTTC
-	TRBV5-1	TRBJ2-5	-	CASSLGTASGTQYF	TGCGCCAGCAGCTTGGGGACAGCAAGTGGGACCCAGTACTTC
-	TRBV6-5	TRBJ2-1	TRBD1	CASSPGTAAYNEQFF	TGTGCCAGCAGCCCCGGGACAGCGGCCTACAATGAGCAGTTCTTC
-	TRBV2	TRBJ2-7	-	CASSPWTQGGEQYF	TGTGCCAGCAGTCCCTGGACACAGGGCGGCGAGCAGTACTTC
-	TRBV28	TRBJ2-1	TRBD2	CASSSPGTMGWNEQFF	TGTGCCAGCAGTTCCCCCGGGACTATGGGGTGGAATGAGCAGTTCTTC
-	TRBV9	TRBJ2-1	TRBD1	CASSIGQGLYNEQFF	TGTGCCAGCAGCATCGGACAGGGGCTCTACAATGAGCAGTTCTTC
-	TRBV19	TRBJ1-1	-	CASSIGGEYTEAFF	TGTGCCAGTAGTATTGGAGGGGAGTACACTGAAGCTTTCTTT
-	TRBV21-1	TRBJ1-5	-	CASSRDRGSNQPQHF	TGTGCCAGCAGCAGGGACAGGGGTTCCAATCAGCCCCAGCATTTT
-	TRBV19	TRBJ2-7	-	CASSPQEGISYEQYF	TGTGCCAGTAGTCCCCAGGAGGGAATCTCCTACGAGCAGTACTTC
-	TRBV11-1	TRBJ1-1	-	CASSLAPTVREAFF	TGTGCCAGCAGCTTAGCGCCGACGGTCAGGGAAGCTTTCTTT
-	TRBV6-5	TRBJ2-1	-	CASSTTSRSQFF	TGTGCCAGCAGTACCACTAGCAGAAGTCAGTTCTTC
-	TRBV2	TRBJ1-4	-	CASTLAGVTNEKLFF	TGTGCCAGCACTCTCGCAGGGGTTACTAATGAAAAACTGTTTTTT
-	TRBV19	TRBJ1-2	-	CASSIQANYGYTF	TGTGCCAGTAGTATCCAGGCTAACTATGGCTACACCTTC
-	TRBV18	TRBJ1-5	-	CASSPRGGDSNQPQHF	TGTGCCAGCTCCCCAAGGGGGGGAGATAGCAATCAGCCCCAGCATTTT
-	TRBV19	TRBJ2-3	-	CASSMQRQLHTDTQYF	TGTGCCAGTAGTATGCAACGACAGCTACACACAGATACGCAGTATTTT
-	TRBV10-3	TRBJ2-1	TRBD2	CAMASGSSYNEQFF	TGTGCCATGGCTAGCGGGAGCTCCTACAATGAGCAGTTCTTC
-	TRBV5-4	TRBJ2-2	-	CASSLAQDTGELFF	TGTGCCAGCAGCTTGGCCCAGGACACCGGGGAGCTGTTTTTT
-	TRBV2	TRBJ1-1	TRBD1	CATAGQMNTEAFF	TGTGCCACCGCGGGACAGATGAACACTGAAGCTTTCTTT
once	TRBV5-4	TRBJ2-7	-	CASSQGERRVSYEQYF	TGTGCCAGCAGCCAGGGAGAGCGGAGGGTCTCCTACGAGCAGTACTTC
-	TRBV6-1	TRBJ1-2	-	CASSEVGSFSDGYTF	TGTGCCAGCAGTGAAGTCGGGAGCTTCTCAGATGGCTACACCTTC
-	TRBV30	TRBJ1-1	-	CAWSVPRQVNTEAFF	TGTGCCTGGAGTGTTCCCCGGCAGGTGAACACTGAAGCTTTCTTT
-	TRBV5-6	TRBJ2-7	TRBD2	CASSSPPGGIYEQYF	TGTGCCAGCAGCTCACCACCGGGGGGGATTTACGAGCAGTACTTC
-	TRBV7-3	TRBJ2-5	-	CASSPTPAGNGETQYF	TGTGCCAGCAGCCCCACGCCGGCAGGGAATGGGGAGACCCAGTACTTC
-	TRBV7-2	TRBJ2-7	TRBD2	CASSSTSGSSYEQYF	TGTGCCAGCAGCTCGACTAGCGGGAGCTCCTACGAGCAGTACTTC
-	TRBV19	TRBJ1-5	TRBD1	CASSIDGKGAAGQPQHF	TGTGCCAGTAGTATAGATGGTAAGGGGGCGGCGGGTCAGCCCCAGCATTTT
-	TRBV5-6	TRBJ1-2	-	CASSLGVLRDYGYTF	TGTGCCAGCAGCTTGGGGGTTTTGCGGGATTATGGCTACACCTTC
-	TRBV27	TRBJ2-7	TRBD1	CASSAGQGAGEQYF	TGTGCCAGCAGTGCGGGACAGGGGGCGGGCGAGCAGTACTTC
-	TRBV7-2	TRBJ2-1	TRBD1	CASRLSLLVRTGFPNEQFF	TGTGCCAGCAGGCTTAGTTTATTGGTTAGGACAGGGTTTCCCAATGAGCAGTTCTTC
once	TRBV6-6	TRBJ2-7	-	CASSRLGTYEQYF	TGTGCCAGCAGCCGACTAGGGACCTACGAGCAGTACTTC
few	TRBV19	TRBJ1-1	-	CASDRLVGGVAEAFF	TGTGCCAGTGACCGCCTTGTTGGGGGGGTAGCTGAAGCTTTCTTT
-	TRBV10-1	TRBJ2-2	TRBD2	CASSESLKGLGANTGELFF	TGCGCCAGCAGTGAAAGTTTGAAGGGACTAGGGGCGAACACCGGGGAGCTGTTTTTT
-	TRBV28	TRBJ2-7	-	CASSFRFYEQYF	TGTGCCAGCAGTTTTCGTTTTTACGAGCAGTACTTC
-	TRBV4-1	TRBJ1-1	-	CASSQVQGMNTEAFF	TGCGCCAGCAGCCAAGTTCAGGGGATGAACACTGAAGCTTTCTTT
-	TRBV7-6	TRBJ2-7	-	CASSLDSSYEQYF	TGTGCCAGCAGCTTGGACAGCTCCTACGAGCAGTACTTC
-	TRBV6-6	TRBJ1-1	-	CASSYSQGGTEAFF	TGTGCCAGCAGTTACTCACAGGGCGGCACTGAAGCTTTCTTT
-	TRBV5-1	TRBJ2-3	-	CASSLAFISTDTQYF	TGCGCCAGCAGCTTAGCCTTTATTTCCACAGATACGCAGTATTTT
-	TRBV30	TRBJ1-1	TRBD1	CAWRLTGTGTTEAFF	TGTGCCTGGAGGCTCACCGGGACAGGGACGACTGAAGCTTTCTTT
-	TRBV27	TRBJ1-2	-	CASSLSQGRGYTF	TGTGCCAGCAGTTTGAGTCAGGGGCGAGGCTACACCTTC
once	TRBV7-9	TRBJ1-4	TRBD1	CASSQGGQGYEKLFF	TGTGCCAGCAGCCAAGGGGGACAGGGGTATGAAAAACTGTTTTTT
-	TRBV27	TRBJ2-7	-	CASSLMPAQAYEQYF	TGTGCCAGCAGTTTAATGCCCGCCCAGGCCTACGAGCAGTACTTC
few	TRBV25-1	TRBJ1-1	-	CASRRGAMAEAFF	TGTGCCAGCAGGCGGGGTGCCATGGCTGAAGCTTTCTTT
-	TRBV2	TRBJ2-1	TRBD2	CASSASGVTYNEQFF	TGTGCCAGCAGCGCGAGCGGGGTAACCTACAATGAGCAGTTCTTC